The 30 T cell receptor beta chains reported below all come from one sample, sequenced in a study of regulatory T cells in long-lasting Graves disease. Time point defined: newly diagnosed GD, antithyroid drugs for less than 3 months. Following extraction of RNA from PBMCs, that RNA was used to make the TCR library. Relying on iRepertoire HTBI primers and Arm-PCR of CDR3 regions, the team built TCR beta libraries. TCRdb re-called the multiplex PCR reads with MiXCR, one entry per CDR3 protein. The sample records 450,000 to 500,000 distinct CDR3 sequences, 15% to 20% being singletons. This same sample was also taken into another study, of T cells in Graves' hyperthyroidism and ophthalmopathy.

This specimen was peripheral blood mononuclear cells (PBMCs), taken at new diagnosis, from a patient treated with antithyroid drugs. The receptors derive from a middle-aged man with Graves disease.

This clonotype showed up just a few times. The chain combines TRBV25-1 with TRBJ1-5; tentatively, D is TRBD1 (6 bases). The CDR3 covers 15 residues. CDR1 and CDR2 from the germline V gene are MGHDK and SYGVNS. V was trimmed by 1 base and J by 4 bases, leaving 11 bases between them. This CDR3 reads CASSEWGGTNQPQHF. For the CDR3, the DNA is TGTGCCAGCAGTGAATGGGGGGGCACGAATCAGCCCCAGCATTTT. The entire variable domain, with the rest obtained from reference TRBV25-1 and TRBJ1-5, is as follows: EADIYQTPRYLVIGTGKKITLECSQTMGHDKMYWYQQDPGMELHLIHYSYGVNSTEKGDLSSESTVSRIRTEHFPLTLESARPSHTSQYLCASSEWGGTNQPQHFGDGTRLSIL.

This clonotype was seen a few times. The chain has TRBV9 and TRBJ2-5; 8 nucleotides line up with TRBD2. The V gene's germline CDR1 is SGDLS and CDR2 YYNGEE. V was clipped by 0 bases and J by 5 bases; unmatched bases: 3. The CDR3 extends over 14 amino acids. CDR3 region: CASSVAGTRETQYF. CDR3 nucleotide sequence: TGTGCCAGCAGCGTAGCCGGGACTAGGGAGACCCAGTACTTC. The whole variable domain, remainder taken from reference TRBV9 and TRBJ2-5, is DSGVTQTPKHLITATGQRVTLRCSPRSGDLSVYWYQQSLDQGLQFLIQYYNGEERAKGNILERFSAQQFPDLHSELNLSSLELGDSALYFCASSVAGTRETQYFGPGTRLLVL.

Turning to this clonotype: Being one base from a much bigger clone, this may be a read error. The rearrangement links TRBV28 to TRBJ2-4, with D unresolved. There are 15 residues in the CDR3. Trimming shortened V by 2 bases and J by 13 bases, and 21 bases separated the two germline ends. Germline lookup yields CDR1 MDHEN and CDR2 SYDVKM. The CDR3 region has the DNA TGTGCCAGCAGTTTACGGGTAGGATGGTACAATGAGCAGTACTTC. Translating gives CASSLRVGWYNEQYF.

J is TRBJ2-3 and V is TRBV5-1; 8 bases align to TRBD2. The CDR3 extends over 17 amino acids. CDR1 SGHRS and CDR2 YFSETQ come from the germline V gene. Trimming took 4 bases from V and 0 from J; bases not matched to a gene: 10. The CDR3 here is CASSLRSSGSSTDTQYF. The CDR3 DNA is TGCGCCAGCAGCCTCCGGTCTAGCGGGTCTAGCACAGATACGCAGTATTTT.

At least ten counts were recorded for this clonotype. The rearrangement joins TRBV5-1 to TRBJ2-7; TRBD2 matches 7 bases. The V and J ends lost 5 bases and 1 base, in that order; junction bases with no gene match: 9. The CDR3 length is 15 residues. The germline V gene has CDR1 SGHRS and CDR2 YFSETQ. The CDR3 region has the DNA TGCGCCAGCAGGGATCCGATCGGGGGGTCCTACGAGCAGTACTTC. Protein product: CASRDPIGGSYEQYF.

This clonotype was seen many times. The V gene is TRBV2, the J gene TRBJ1-1, with D possibly being TRBD1 (5 bases). This CDR3 comprises 12 residues. Per germline, CDR1 SNHLY and CDR2 FYNNEI. The V gene lost 6 bases and the J gene lost 11 bases, with 16 bases spanning the gap. CDR3 coding DNA: TGTGCCAGCAGGAACGCAGGGTCGTTGGCTTTCTTT. Amino acids: CASRNAGSLAFF.

This clonotype has only a few counts. V usage is TRBV5-1 and J usage is TRBJ2-1; D ambiguous. Trimming stripped 6 bases from V and 5 bases from J, with 15 bases between. Germline CDR1 is SGHRS and CDR2 is YFSETQ. The CDR3 is made up of 14 amino acids. In nucleotides, the CDR3 is TGCGCCAGCAACTTTCTACAGAACAACAATGAGCAGTTCTTC. Its translation: CASNFLQNNNEQFF.

This clonotype showed up many times. The chain combines TRBV20-1 with TRBJ2-7, with D tentatively TRBD1 (5 bases). Trimming shortened V by 0 bases and J by 7 bases, and 10 bases separated the two germline ends. The CDR3 is 12 residues long. Germline V gene data show CDR1 as DFQATT and CDR2 as SNEGSKA (reference sequence). In DNA form, the CDR3 reads TGCAGTGCTAGAGATCCAAGGGGAGAGCAGTACTTC. Translated, it gives CSARDPRGEQYF.

This clonotype was picked up many times. In nucleotides, the CDR3 is TGCAGCGTCGGGACCTTAGCGGGAGGGGGCTGGACGCAGTATTTT. Residues: CSVGTLAGGGWTQYF. The chain has TRBV29-1 and TRBJ2-3; TRBD2 matches at 11 bases. The ends lost 6 bases at V and 9 bases at J; junction bases unmatched: 14. The germline gives CDR1 SQVTM, CDR2 ANQGSEA. The CDR3 spans 15 residues.

This clonotype was detected ten times or more. The rearrangement joins TRBV7-3 to TRBJ2-1; D remains unclear. The CDR3 is 12 residues long. The V and J ends lost 0 bases and 9 bases respectively, with 6 bases between them. From germline, CDR1 is SGHTA and CDR2 FQGTGA. The CDR3 is CASSLTSPEQFF. In DNA form, the CDR3 reads TGTGCCAGCAGCTTAACGAGTCCTGAGCAGTTCTTC.

This clonotype was counted ten times or more. The J gene is TRBJ2-7, the V gene TRBV28; tentatively, D is TRBD2 (5 bases). Trimming took 8 bases from V and 3 from J, leaving 11 bases between them. This CDR3 has 12 amino acids. Germline V gives CDR1 MDHEN, CDR2 SYDVKM. The CDR3, as DNA: TGTGCCAGCCAAATCCGGGACTACGAGCAGTACTTC. This gives the protein CASQIRDYEQYF.

This clonotype occurred many times. The chain uses TRBV7-9 and TRBJ2-7; D is uncertain. Germline-derived CDR1 and CDR2 are SEHNR and FQNEAQ (reference sequence). Trimming removed 4 bases at V and 2 bases at J, with 9 bases between. The CDR3 runs 13 residues. The CDR3 sequence: CASSSNPTYEQYF. CDR3 DNA sequence: TGTGCCAGCAGCTCGAACCCTACCTACGAGCAGTACTTC.

The chain employs TRBV9 and TRBJ2-3, with 9 nucleotides matching TRBD1. Losses at the gene ends were 2 bases for V and 1 base for J; bases not matched to a gene: 5. This CDR3 is built from 16 residues. Germline V gene lookup returns CDR1 SGDLS and CDR2 YYNGEE. The CDR3 here is CASSVPDRGGTDTQYF. For the CDR3, the DNA is TGTGCCAGCAGCGTCCCCGACAGGGGGGGCACAGATACGCAGTATTTT.

This clonotype appeared many times. This sequence joins TRBV27 and TRBJ1-6; D remains unclear. Between the trimmed V and J ends, which lost 4 bases and 2 bases, there was a span of 6 bases. From germline, CDR1 is MNHEY and CDR2 SMNVEV (reference sequence). CDR3 length: 14 residues. CDR3 amino acids: CASSSRAYNSPLHF. The CDR3 DNA follows: TGTGCCAGCAGTTCTCGAGCCTATAATTCACCCCTCCACTTT.

This clonotype was seen ten or more times. The DNA for the CDR3 is TGTGCCAGCAGCTTCGACAGGGGTAAAGCTTTCTTT. This gives the protein CASSFDRGKAFF. V usage is TRBV27 and J usage is TRBJ1-1, with TRBD1 identical over 8 bases. Germline CDR1 and CDR2: MNHEY and SMNVEV (reference sequence). V trimming: 6 bases; J trimming: 9 bases; junction bases outside the gene matches: 6. CDR3 length equals 12 residues.

This clonotype was counted ten times or more. The V call is TRBV7-8, the J call TRBJ2-1; 8 bases agree with TRBD2. V shed 1 base, J shed 6 bases, and the junction held 5 bases outside the gene matches. CDR3 length: 15 amino acids. Germline V gene sequence: CDR1 SGHVS, CDR2 FQNEAQ. This CDR3 reads CASSLGAGGLNEQFF. The CDR3 DNA reads TGTGCCAGCAGCTTAGGTGCGGGGGGTCTCAATGAGCAGTTCTTC.

This clonotype was seen repeatedly, ten times or more. The chain combines TRBV5-6 with TRBJ1-1; D is unclear. CDR1 SGHDT and CDR2 YYEEEE come from the germline V gene. CDR3 length equals 13 residues. Trimming left V 2 bases short and J 5 bases short, with 10 bases between. This CDR3 reads CASSFGSRTEAFF. Here the CDR3 DNA reads TGTGCCAGCAGCTTCGGCTCGAGGACTGAAGCTTTCTTT.

This clonotype was seen ten or more times. The chain uses TRBV11-2 and TRBJ2-1; D may be TRBD2 (6 bases). Germline CDR1 SGHAT, CDR2 FQNNGV. This CDR3 comprises 14 residues. Deletions cut 5 bases from V and 3 bases from J, with 11 bases between. The CDR3 bases are TGTGCCAGCAGCCTCCTAGCGCTCTACAATGAGCAGTTCTTC. Its translation is CASSLLALYNEQFF.

This clonotype was detected many times. The chain joins TRBV20-1 to TRBJ2-1; tentatively, D is TRBD2 (6 bases). The CDR3 runs to 11 residues. From germline, CDR1 is DFQATT and CDR2 SNEGSKA (reference sequence). The CDR3 DNA sequence: TGCAGCGGGAGCTCCTACAATGAGCAGTTCTTC. Translating gives CSGSSYNEQFF.

Many counts were recorded for this clonotype. This chain connects TRBV6-1 to TRBJ2-1; 7 bases fit TRBD2. V shed 5 bases and J 7 bases; nucleotides not matched to a gene: 14. The CDR3 covers 16 residues. Germline V gives CDR1 MNHNS, CDR2 SASEGT. The CDR3 here is CASSRARLALGNEQFF. As DNA, the CDR3 is TGTGCCAGCAGTAGGGCCAGACTAGCACTCGGGAATGAGCAGTTCTTC.

This clonotype was counted ten times or more. The CDR3 spells CASSFQRTYEQYF. The CDR3 region has the DNA TGTGCCAGCAGTTTCCAAAGGACATACGAGCAGTACTTC. V usage is TRBV12-3 or TRBV12-4 and J usage is TRBJ2-7, with D perhaps TRBD1 (5 bases). With 3 bases removed from V and 4 bases from J, the gap between germline ends came to 10 bases. The CDR3 is 13 amino acids.

This clonotype has a count of ten or more. The gene calls are TRBV7-8 and TRBJ2-6; D is unresolved. V lost 1 base, J lost 11 bases, and 6 bases lay in between. The CDR3 sequence is 12 residues long. The germline CDR1 and CDR2 sequences are SGHVS and FQNEAQ. For the CDR3, the DNA is TGTGCCAGCAGCTTAGTGGGCTACGTCCTGACTTTC. This sequence encodes CASSLVGYVLTF.

The J gene is TRBJ2-1, the V gene TRBV24-1; D not certain. Trimming left V 2 bases short and J 6 bases short, with 10 bases between. Germline CDR1 KGHDR, CDR2 SFDVKD. This CDR3 has 14 amino acids. As DNA, the CDR3 is TGTGCCACCAGTGATTCCGGGTTGGGCAATGAGCAGTTCTTC. Translated, it gives CATSDSGLGNEQFF.

This clonotype appeared many times. The gene calls are TRBV2 and TRBJ1-5; D is perhaps TRBD1 (5 bases). The CDR3 runs 13 residues. Looked up from germline, CDR1 is SNHLY and CDR2 is FYNNEI. Trimming removed 10 bases from V and 2 bases from J, with 12 bases in between. The CDR3 protein is CATMLRGNQPQHF. In nucleotides, the CDR3 is TGTGCCACGATGCTCAGGGGCAATCAGCCCCAGCATTTT.

This clonotype was detected many times. The chain uses TRBV6-2 or TRBV6-3 and TRBJ2-1, with 8 positions matching TRBD2. With V trimmed by 0 bases and J by 9 bases, 7 bases remained unmatched. Germline values: CDR1 MNHEY, CDR2 SVGEGT. The CDR3 runs 15 residues. The CDR3 here is CASSYSGLAGGEQFF. The DNA of the CDR3 is TGTGCCAGCAGTTACTCCGGACTAGCCGGGGGTGAGCAGTTCTTC.

This clonotype appeared many times. The chain carries TRBV6-1 and TRBJ2-5, with D unclear. V dropped 7 bases and J dropped 2 bases, with 11 bases sitting between them. This CDR3 region has 13 residues. Germline CDR1 is MNHNS and CDR2 is SASEGT. This CDR3 reads CASTRVGQETQYF. Here the CDR3 DNA reads TGTGCCAGCACCCGGGTGGGGCAAGAGACCCAGTACTTC.

This clonotype was picked up a small number of times. This sequence joins TRBV19 and TRBJ2-7, with D possibly TRBD2 on 6 matching bases. Germline V gene sequence: CDR1 LNHDA, CDR2 SQIVND (reference sequence). The CDR3 totals 14 residues. Between the trimmed V and J ends, which lost 3 bases and 1 base, there was a span of 10 bases. The chain's CDR3 is CASSISGASYEQYF. The CDR3 nucleotides read TGTGCCAGTAGTATTTCGGGAGCGTCCTACGAGCAGTACTTC.

This clonotype came up many times. The chain recombines TRBV12-3 or TRBV12-4 with TRBJ2-2, with 11 bases aligning to TRBD2. The CDR3 spans 17 residues. V lost 6 bases to trimming and J lost 1 base; unmatched junction nucleotides: 7. In DNA, the CDR3 is TGTGCCAGCAGCCTTGCCGGGACTAGCGGGAACACCGGGGAGCTGTTTTTT. Translated: CASSLAGTSGNTGELFF.

The rearrangement uses TRBV9 and TRBJ2-1, with D perhaps matching TRBD2 (6 bases). The CDR3 runs 13 residues. Germline assignment: CDR1 SGDLS and CDR2 YYNGEE. The V end was cut by 0 bases, the J end by 7 bases, with 8 bases between. CDR3 amino acids: CASSVGLENEQFF. DNA of the CDR3: TGTGCCAGCAGCGTAGGACTAGAGAATGAGCAGTTCTTC.

The table lists this clonotype with many counts. CDR3 residues: CASSPRTGLAGLYEQYF. The DNA for the CDR3 is TGTGCCAGCAGCCCGCGAACTGGACTAGCGGGACTCTACGAGCAGTACTTC. V is TRBV3-1 and J is TRBJ2-7, with TRBD2 matching 12 bases. V dropped 4 bases and J dropped 3; count of bases not matched to a gene: 10. Looked up from germline, CDR1 is LGHDT and CDR2 is YNNKEL (reference sequence). CDR3 size: 17 residues.